The sequence of this T cell receptor (beta chain) was determined in a study of graft-versus-host responses after intestinal transplantation. Study-level points and caveats: Peak GvH clone levels in circulation were associated with early post-transplant HvG declines. Marrow from the recipient contained GvH clones, some of which had appeared first in ileum or blood. High graft-versus-host to host-versus-graft clonal ratios were seen in allografts of patients with graft-donor T cell macrochimerism.

The assay was immunoSEQ multiplex PCR, and TCRdb's table has in-frame clones only and misses some. The sample contains 90,000 to 95,000 clones, 91% of which appear only once. Trimming removed 4 bases from V and 5 bases from J, with 19 bases in between. Germline V gene data show CDR1 as MNHEY and CDR2 as SMNVEV (reference sequence). The CDR3 is 16 residues long. Note on this clone: Its specificity is unknown.

The chain employs TRBV27 and TRBJ2-3; D is possibly TRBD2 (5 bases). This material consisted of unstimulated CD8+ T cells sorted from spleen or lymph node cells, taken before intestinal transplant. The clonotype originates from a human donor who received an intestinal transplant. The CDR3 reads CASSSTFPPREDTQYF. CDR3 coding DNA: TGTGCCAGCAGTTCCACGTTTCCCCCACGGGAAGATACGCAGTATTTT.